Listed here are 10 T cell receptor beta chains from one sample, sequenced in a study of T cells in Graves' hyperthyroidism and ophthalmopathy. Amplified TCR beta CDR3 regions came from RNA transcripts. Using the HTBI primer set, a first-round RT-PCR was run on the TCR CDR3. TCRdb independently ran MiXCR on the multiplex PCR reads; one entry per CDR3 protein. The data contain 560,000 or so distinct CDR3 sequences, just under 20% of them seen just once; the ten biggest clones take up approximately 50%. Sequencing was done on a sample of blood. These receptors were taken from a man aged 35-49 years with Graves' ophthalmopathy.

The genes are TRBV20-1 and TRBJ1-5, with D possibly TRBD1 on 5 matching bases. The length of the CDR3 is 14 residues. CDR1 and CDR2 from the germline V gene are DFQATT and SNEGSKA (reference sequence). With 0 bases removed from V and 9 bases from J, the gap between germline ends came to 15 bases. CDR3 DNA sequence: TGCAGTGCTAGAGATAGGGGCGGGGGGGTGCCCCAGCATTTT. Protein product: CSARDRGGGVPQHF.

The V and J genes are TRBV5-8 and TRBJ2-2; D remains unclear. CDR3 size: 15 residues. Germline loops: CDR1 SGHTS, CDR2 YDEGEE. V dropped 4 bases and J dropped 6 bases, with 16 bases sitting between them. DNA of the CDR3: TGTGCCAGCAGCCCCCAGGACGCCTTAGCCGGGGAGCTGTTTTTT. Its translation is CASSPQDALAGELFF.

The chain combines TRBV30 with TRBJ2-5; 10 bases align to TRBD2. V lost 5 bases to trimming and J lost 5 bases; unmatched junction nucleotides: 11. The CDR3 totals 15 residues. The V gene's germline CDR1 is GTSNPN and CDR2 SVGIG (reference sequence). CDR3 DNA: TGTGCCTGGGGCCCCACTAGCGGGAAGCGTGAGACCCAGTACTTC. It specifies CAWGPTSGKRETQYF.

The gene calls are TRBV7-2 and TRBJ2-7, with D perhaps being TRBD1 or TRBD2 (6 bases each). Trimming shortened V by 2 bases and J by 6 bases, and 11 bases separated the two germline ends. CDR3 length: 13 residues. CDR1 is SGHTA and CDR2 is FQGNSA in the germline V gene. The CDR3 protein is CASSLTGAGEQYF. CDR3 in DNA: TGTGCCAGCAGCTTAACGGGGGCTGGCGAGCAGTACTTC.

The V call is TRBV27, the J call TRBJ2-7; 8 bases fit TRBD2. The CDR3 consists of 13 residues. V shed 8 bases and J 4 bases; nucleotides not matched to a gene: 7. Per the germline V gene, CDR1 is MNHEY and CDR2 is SMNVEV (reference sequence). The CDR3, as DNA: TGTGCCAGCCAGGGAGCGGGAGTTTACGAGCAGTACTTC. It translates to CASQGAGVYEQYF.

This clonotype appeared a single time. The chain joins TRBV18 to TRBJ1-2, with D unresolved. Germline CDR1 and CDR2: KGHSH and LQKENI. The CDR3 is 15 amino acids. Trimming pared 0 bases from V and 7 bases from J, leaving 15 bases between. The CDR3 DNA reads as TGTGCCAGCTCACCACCTTCCGTACTGCGGGGTGGCTACACCTTC. Translation: CASSPPSVLRGGYTF.

V usage is TRBV7-8 and J usage is TRBJ1-5; 7 nucleotides agree with TRBD1. The CDR3 covers 15 residues. The V segment lost 7 bases and the J segment 0 bases; nucleotides outside the gene matches: 6. CDR1 and CDR2 from the germline V gene are SGHVS and FQNEAQ. The CDR3 loop is CASIPTGHSNQPQHF. DNA of the CDR3: TGTGCCAGCATACCGACAGGGCATAGCAATCAGCCCCAGCATTTT.

The chain carries TRBV10-3 and TRBJ2-7; possibly TRBD1 for D (6 bases). V lost 8 bases, J lost 5 bases, and 19 bases lay in between. CDR1 is ENHRY and CDR2 is SYGVKD in the germline V gene. The CDR3 is 14 residues long. CDR3 residues: CAIGGHGQFNEQYF. CDR3 DNA sequence: TGTGCCATCGGGGGTCACGGACAGTTCAACGAGCAGTACTTC.

This clonotype turned up a few times. The chain uses TRBV4-1 and TRBJ2-7; tentatively, D is TRBD1 (5 bases). Looked up from germline, CDR1 is MGHRA and CDR2 is YSYEKL. Trimming left V 3 bases short and J 5 bases short, with 17 bases between. The CDR3 consists of 15 residues. This CDR3 is CASSHQDLGLNEQYF. The DNA for the CDR3 is TGCGCCAGCAGCCACCAAGACCTGGGGCTCAACGAGCAGTACTTC.

This chain links TRBV7-6 with TRBJ2-2, with D unresolved. Germline assignment: CDR1 SGHVS and CDR2 FNYEAQ. CDR3 length equals 13 residues. V was shortened by 7 bases and J by 7 bases, with 13 bases between the two germline ends. CDR3 nucleotide sequence: TGTGCCAGCACCCTCGAGCAATACGGGGAGCTGTTTTTT. It specifies CASTLEQYGELFF.